The rows below give T cell receptor beta chains drawn from one sample of a study of cytomegalovirus exposure and HLA in healthy donors. Repertoires were generated with immunoSEQ multiplex PCR, while TCRdb's copy carries only in-frame clones and drops some. Its clone listing holds about 82,000 clones. Sequenced sample: PBMCs. Receptors were obtained from a woman under 40 in good health and CMV-seronegative. Both conserved end residues are part of each CDR3. The D gene is left open where the match is weak.

CDR3aa: CASSSAGRRTEAFF
CDR3nt: TGCGCCAGCAGCTCCGCGGGACGGCGGACTGAAGCTTTCTTT
d_gene: NA
j_gene: TRBJ1-1
v_gene: TRBV5-1

CDR3aa: CASSLGSSGGEQFF
CDR3nt: TGTGCCAGCAGTTTAGGTTCGTCCGGGGGTGAGCAGTTCTTC
d_gene: NA
j_gene: TRBJ2-1
v_gene: TRBV28

CDR3aa: CASSRPTGNIQYF
CDR3nt: TGTGCCAGCAGCCGACCGACAGGGAACATTCAGTACTTC
d_gene: TRBD1
j_gene: TRBJ2-4
v_gene: TRBV7-2

CDR3aa: CATSQEQNTEAFF
CDR3nt: TGTGCCACAAGTCAGGAACAGAACACTGAAGCTTTCTTT
d_gene: NA
j_gene: TRBJ1-1
v_gene: TRBV2

CDR3aa: CASSIGTGGARFSEAFF
CDR3nt: TGTGCCAGTAGTATAGGCACAGGGGGCGCCCGGTTCTCTGAAGCTTTCTTT
d_gene: TRBD1
j_gene: TRBJ1-1
v_gene: TRBV19

CDR3aa: CASSLGTGGASGYTF
CDR3nt: TGTGCCAGCAGCTTGGGAACAGGGGGCGCATCTGGCTACACCTTC
d_gene: TRBD1
j_gene: TRBJ1-2
v_gene: TRBV5-4

CDR3aa: CASSLQGADTEAFF
CDR3nt: TGTGCCAGCAGCCTACAGGGCGCCGACACTGAAGCTTTCTTT
d_gene: NA
j_gene: TRBJ1-1
v_gene: TRBV6-1

CDR3aa: CASSPGQGNTEAFF
CDR3nt: TGCGCCAGCAGCCCGGGACAGGGGAACACTGAAGCTTTCTTT
d_gene: TRBD1
j_gene: TRBJ1-1
v_gene: TRBV5-1

CDR3aa: CSVVGSGQFF
CDR3nt: TGCAGCGTTGTGGGCTCTGGGCAGTTCTTC
d_gene: NA
j_gene: TRBJ2-1
v_gene: TRBV29-1

CDR3aa: CASSAQGGSSGYTF
CDR3nt: TGTGCCAGCAGCGCACAGGGGGGAAGCTCTGGCTACACCTTC
d_gene: TRBD1
j_gene: TRBJ1-2
v_gene: TRBV6-5

CDR3aa: CASSSSGGVDTQYF
CDR3nt: TGTGCCAGCAGTTCATCAGGGGGCGTAGATACGCAGTATTTT
d_gene: TRBD1
j_gene: TRBJ2-3
v_gene: TRBV27

CDR3aa: CASSDSGGAKETQYF
CDR3nt: TGTGCCAGCAGTGACAGCGGGGGGGCAAAAGAGACCCAGTACTTC
d_gene: TRBD2
j_gene: TRBJ2-5
v_gene: TRBV2

CDR3aa: CASSQDKGAGYEQYF
CDR3nt: TGCGCCAGCAGCCAAGATAAGGGGGCGGGCTACGAGCAGTACTTC
d_gene: TRBD1
j_gene: TRBJ2-7
v_gene: TRBV4-1

CDR3aa: CASSQDSGRGRSTGANVLTF
CDR3nt: TGTGCCAGCAGCCAAGATTCCGGCAGGGGGAGATCCACTGGGGCCAACGTCCTGACTTTC
d_gene: TRBD1
j_gene: TRBJ2-6
v_gene: TRBV14

CDR3aa: CASSEVFGGIDYGYTF
CDR3nt: TGTGCCAGCAGTGAAGTTTTCGGGGGAATCGACTATGGCTACACCTTC
d_gene: NA
j_gene: TRBJ1-2
v_gene: TRBV6-1

CDR3aa: CASSTGVGDTEAFF
CDR3nt: TGCGCCAGCAGTACAGGGGTCGGGGACACTGAAGCTTTCTTT
d_gene: TRBD1
j_gene: TRBJ1-1
v_gene: TRBV10-2

CDR3aa: CASSLAGSGSYGGYTF
CDR3nt: TGTGCCAGCAGTTTGGCAGGGTCAGGATCTTATGGTGGCTACACCTTC
d_gene: NA
j_gene: TRBJ1-2
v_gene: TRBV28

CDR3aa: CASSSPSGTGVQPQHF
CDR3nt: TGTGCCAGTAGTTCACCCTCCGGGACAGGGGTTCAGCCCCAGCATTTT
d_gene: TRBD1
j_gene: TRBJ1-5
v_gene: TRBV19

CDR3aa: CASSQEPGIRIYNEQFF
CDR3nt: TGCGCCAGCAGCCAAGAACCAGGGATACGAATCTACAATGAGCAGTTCTTC
d_gene: NA
j_gene: TRBJ2-1
v_gene: TRBV4-1

CDR3aa: CASRVTQVTEAFF
CDR3nt: TGTGCCAGCAGGGTAACACAAGTCACTGAAGCTTTCTTT
d_gene: NA
j_gene: TRBJ1-1
v_gene: TRBV6-1

CDR3aa: CASSFSQGGEQYF
CDR3nt: TGTGCCAGCAGCTTTTCGCAGGGTGGCGAGCAGTACTTC
d_gene: NA
j_gene: TRBJ2-7
v_gene: TRBV7-2

CDR3aa: CASSPLGSGGRHTDTQYF
CDR3nt: TGTGCCAGCTCACCCCTTGGGTCGGGGGGACGACACACAGATACGCAGTATTTT
d_gene: TRBD2
j_gene: TRBJ2-3
v_gene: TRBV18

CDR3aa: CASSPGSNSPLHF
CDR3nt: TGTGCCAGCTCGCCCGGTAGTAATTCACCCCTACACTTT
d_gene: NA
j_gene: TRBJ1-6
v_gene: TRBV18

CDR3aa: CASRSRDSRSSGANVLTF
CDR3nt: TGTGCCAGCAGAAGTAGGGACTCTAGAAGCTCTGGGGCCAACGTCCTGACTTTC
d_gene: NA
j_gene: TRBJ2-6
v_gene: TRBV28

CDR3aa: CASSLIQGRNEQFF
CDR3nt: TGTGCCAGCAGTTTGATCCAGGGGCGGAATGAGCAGTTCTTC
d_gene: NA
j_gene: TRBJ2-1
v_gene: TRBV28

CDR3aa: CSVQQATNEKLFF
CDR3nt: TGCAGCGTACAACAGGCAACTAATGAAAAACTGTTTTTT
d_gene: NA
j_gene: TRBJ1-4
v_gene: TRBV29-1

CDR3aa: CAWSVLTDNEQFF
CDR3nt: TGTGCCTGGAGTGTACTAACCGACAATGAGCAGTTCTTC
d_gene: NA
j_gene: TRBJ2-1
v_gene: TRBV30

CDR3aa: CASSLTSGGSYEQYF
CDR3nt: TGCGCCAGCAGCCTCACTAGCGGGGGATCCTACGAGCAGTACTTC
d_gene: TRBD2
j_gene: TRBJ2-7
v_gene: TRBV5-1

CDR3aa: CASSYSAGPEAFF
CDR3nt: TGTGCCAGCAGTTACTCTGCAGGGCCTGAAGCTTTCTTT
d_gene: NA
j_gene: TRBJ1-1
v_gene: TRBV6-5

CDR3aa: CSALIAVGNTIYF
CDR3nt: TGCAGCGCTCTTATAGCGGTCGGAAACACCATATATTTT
d_gene: NA
j_gene: TRBJ1-3
v_gene: TRBV29-1

CDR3aa: CASSPPTGPDYGYTF
CDR3nt: TGTGCCAGCTCACCGCCGACAGGGCCGGACTATGGCTACACCTTC
d_gene: TRBD1
j_gene: TRBJ1-2
v_gene: TRBV18

CDR3aa: CASSAGQDSNQPQHF
CDR3nt: TGTGCCAGCAGCGCCGGACAAGATAGCAATCAGCCCCAGCATTTT
d_gene: NA
j_gene: TRBJ1-5
v_gene: TRBV9

CDR3aa: CAWNEGFEQYF
CDR3nt: TGTGCCTGGAACGAGGGATTCGAGCAGTACTTC
d_gene: NA
j_gene: TRBJ2-7
v_gene: TRBV30

CDR3aa: CASLSDSNYGYTF
CDR3nt: TGTGCCAGTTTATCGGACAGTAACTATGGCTACACCTTC
d_gene: NA
j_gene: TRBJ1-2
v_gene: TRBV28

CDR3aa: CASSTRQGHTEAFF
CDR3nt: TGTGCCAGCAGTACCCGACAGGGGCACACTGAAGCTTTCTTT
d_gene: TRBD1
j_gene: TRBJ1-1
v_gene: TRBV27

CDR3aa: CASSQENVGDTGELFF
CDR3nt: TGTGCCAGCAGCCAAGAGAATGTCGGAGACACCGGGGAGCTGTTTTTT
d_gene: NA
j_gene: TRBJ2-2
v_gene: TRBV4-2

CDR3aa: CASRHRGTYNEQFF
CDR3nt: TGTGCCAGCAGGCACAGGGGAACCTACAATGAGCAGTTCTTC
d_gene: TRBD1
j_gene: TRBJ2-1
v_gene: TRBV6-5

CDR3aa: CASSDGEGAFF
CDR3nt: TGTGCCAGCAGTGACGGGGAGGGAGCTTTCTTT
d_gene: NA
j_gene: TRBJ1-1
v_gene: TRBV2

CDR3aa: CASSPTGGIYGQYF
CDR3nt: TGTGCCAGTAGTCCTACAGGGGGAATCTACGGGCAGTACTTC
d_gene: TRBD1
j_gene: TRBJ2-7
v_gene: TRBV19

CDR3aa: CASSSLTSGVYEQYF
CDR3nt: TGCGCCAGCAGTTCTCTGACTAGCGGGGTGTACGAGCAGTACTTC
d_gene: TRBD2
j_gene: TRBJ2-7
v_gene: TRBV5-1

CDR3aa: CASSSWRDYPANTGELFF
CDR3nt: TGTGCCAGTAGCTCCTGGCGGGACTACCCCGCGAACACCGGGGAGCTGTTTTTT
d_gene: TRBD2
j_gene: TRBJ2-2
v_gene: TRBV19

CDR3aa: CASSYGAGGRYNEQFF
CDR3nt: TGTGCCAGCAGCTATGGGGCGGGAGGGCGATACAATGAGCAGTTCTTC
d_gene: TRBD2
j_gene: TRBJ2-1
v_gene: TRBV5-8

CDR3aa: CSARRDGYTF
CDR3nt: TGCAGTGCTCGCCGCGATGGCTACACCTTC
d_gene: NA
j_gene: TRBJ1-2
v_gene: TRBV20-1

CDR3aa: CASSFRGGRETQYF
CDR3nt: TGTGCCAGCAGTTTCCGGGGGGGGAGGGAGACCCAGTACTTC
d_gene: TRBD2
j_gene: TRBJ2-5
v_gene: TRBV2

CDR3aa: CASSLRTAYQETQYF
CDR3nt: TGTGCCAGCAGCTTGAGGACAGCTTATCAAGAGACCCAGTACTTC
d_gene: NA
j_gene: TRBJ2-5
v_gene: TRBV11-2

CDR3aa: CASSQMSAHRLNTEAFF
CDR3nt: TGTGCCAGCAGTCAGATGTCAGCCCACAGGTTGAACACTGAAGCTTTCTTT
d_gene: NA
j_gene: TRBJ1-1
v_gene: TRBV4-2

CDR3aa: CASSLEGRQGDEQYF
CDR3nt: TGCGCCAGCAGCCTCGAAGGGCGACAGGGTGACGAGCAGTACTTC
d_gene: TRBD1
j_gene: TRBJ2-7
v_gene: TRBV5-1

CDR3aa: CASSVGDYGYTF
CDR3nt: TGTGCCAGCAGTGTGGGAGACTATGGCTACACCTTC
d_gene: NA
j_gene: TRBJ1-2
v_gene: TRBV2